This T cell receptor (beta chain) emerged from a study of control samples from healthy donors and cancer patients. The CDR3 contains 15 residues. Germline CDR1 MGHRA, CDR2 YSYEKL. The germline V and J ends were trimmed by 1 base and 5 bases, with 14 bases remaining between them. Assay: immunoSEQ multiplex PCR; the TCRdb copy retains only in-frame clones and omits some. This sample carries some 70,000 clones, 75% to 85% of them seen once, and the ten largest clones take approximately 14%. This rearrangement joins TRBV4-1 to TRBJ2-5; D tentatively fits TRBD1 or TRBD2 (6 bases each). This TCR was sampled from a man aged 60 to 75 in good health. The sample consisted of blood. CDR3 protein: CASSQAGAGTETQYF. DNA of the CDR3: TGCGCCAGCAGCCAAGCGGGGGCCGGTACGGAGACCCAGTACTTC.